This T cell receptor (beta chain) was observed in a study of T cells after posttransplantation cyclophosphamide. Germline V lookup: CDR1 MDHEN, CDR2 SYDVKM. After removal of 3 bases from V and 4 bases from J, the junction contained 4 bases not matched to a gene. The length of the CDR3 is 15 residues. This table comes from immunoSEQ multiplex PCR, and its TCRdb copy is limited to in-frame clones, with some not included. The table lists approximately 10,000 clones, around 90% of them singletons. In regard to this clone: Its specificity is not known.

Study-level points and caveats: Blood and skin or GI T cell repertoires showed limited TRB overlap. Donor-recipient repertoire similarity was low at 1-2 months, rising over year one. Recipient CMV seropositivity and CMV reactivation strongly tracked TRB clonality.

Treatment was busulfan-fludarabine conditioning, a marrow graft, and cyclophosphamide on days +3 and +4. The source of this sequence is a female patient aged 30 to 45 who received an allogeneic stem cell transplant from an unrelated donor, was CMV-positive, and had no GVHD. Some T cells may have come from the graft donor. The chain uses TRBV28 and TRBJ1-1; TRBD1 matches 11 bases. The sequences come from PBMCs, collected after allogeneic stem cell transplant with posttransplant cyclophosphamide. CDR3 region: CASSFPGTGGTEAFF. The DNA of the CDR3 is TGTGCCAGCAGTTTCCCCGGGACAGGGGGCACTGAAGCTTTCTTT.